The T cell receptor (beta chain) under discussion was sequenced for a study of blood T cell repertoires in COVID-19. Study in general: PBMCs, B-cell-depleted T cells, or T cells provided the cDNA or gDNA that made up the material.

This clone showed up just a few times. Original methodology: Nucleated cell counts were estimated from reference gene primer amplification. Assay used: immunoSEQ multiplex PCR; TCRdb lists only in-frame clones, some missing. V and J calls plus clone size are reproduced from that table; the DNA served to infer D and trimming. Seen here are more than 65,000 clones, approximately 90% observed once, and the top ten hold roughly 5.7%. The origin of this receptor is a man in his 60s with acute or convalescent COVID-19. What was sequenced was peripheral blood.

The CDR3 DNA reads as TGTGCCAGCAGCTCAGGGGGTTACAAAAACATTCAGTACTTC. Its translation is CASSSGGYKNIQYF. The rearrangement links TRBV7-2 to TRBJ2-4; 7 nucleotides align to TRBD1. CDR3 length: 14 amino acids. J was trimmed by 3 bases and V by 4 bases; bases with no gene match: 3. Germline V lookup: CDR1 SGHTA, CDR2 FQGNSA.